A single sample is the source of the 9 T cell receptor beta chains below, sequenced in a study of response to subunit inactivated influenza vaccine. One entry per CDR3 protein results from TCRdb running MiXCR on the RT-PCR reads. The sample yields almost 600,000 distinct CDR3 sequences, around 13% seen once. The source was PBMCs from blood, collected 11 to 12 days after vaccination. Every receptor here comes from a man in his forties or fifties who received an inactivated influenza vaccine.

CDR3 coding DNA: TGTGCCAGCATAACTGTGCTATCCTCCTACAATGAGCAGTTCTTC. Translation gives CASITVLSSYNEQFF. This chain links TRBV12-3 or TRBV12-4 with TRBJ2-1; D not resolved. This CDR3 is built from 15 residues. Trimming took off 7 bases at V and 0 bases at J, with 13 bases between the two ends.

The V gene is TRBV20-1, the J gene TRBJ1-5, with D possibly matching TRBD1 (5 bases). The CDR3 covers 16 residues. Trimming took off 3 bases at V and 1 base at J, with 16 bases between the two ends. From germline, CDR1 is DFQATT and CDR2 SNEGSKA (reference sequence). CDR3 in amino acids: CSASPYRGGSNQPQHF. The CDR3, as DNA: TGCAGTGCTAGTCCCTATAGGGGTGGGAGCAATCAGCCCCAGCATTTT.

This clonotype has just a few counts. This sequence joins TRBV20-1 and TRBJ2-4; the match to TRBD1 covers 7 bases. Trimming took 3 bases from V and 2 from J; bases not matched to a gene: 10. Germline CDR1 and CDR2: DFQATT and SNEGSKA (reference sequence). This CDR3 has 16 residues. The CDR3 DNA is TGCAGTGCTAGGGCGACAGGGTACGAGACCAAAAACATTCAGTACTTC. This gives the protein CSARATGYETKNIQYF.

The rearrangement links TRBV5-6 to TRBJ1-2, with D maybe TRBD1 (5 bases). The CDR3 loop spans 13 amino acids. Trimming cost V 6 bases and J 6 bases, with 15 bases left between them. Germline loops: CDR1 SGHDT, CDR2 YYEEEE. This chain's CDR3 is CASNPGGVDGYTF. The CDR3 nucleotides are TGTGCCAGCAACCCGGGGGGAGTTGATGGCTACACCTTC.

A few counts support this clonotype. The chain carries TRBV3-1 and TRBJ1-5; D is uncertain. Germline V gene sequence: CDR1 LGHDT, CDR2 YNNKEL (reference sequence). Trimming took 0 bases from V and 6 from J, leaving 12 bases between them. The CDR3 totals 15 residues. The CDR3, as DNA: TGTGCCAGCAGCCAAGATCTGGTAGATGGTCAGCCCCAGCATTTT. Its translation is CASSQDLVDGQPQHF.

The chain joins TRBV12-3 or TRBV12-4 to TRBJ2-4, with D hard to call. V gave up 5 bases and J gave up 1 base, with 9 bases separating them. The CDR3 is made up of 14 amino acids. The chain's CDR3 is CASSDDLAKNIQYF. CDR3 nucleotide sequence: TGTGCCAGCAGTGATGACCTCGCCAAAAACATTCAGTACTTC.

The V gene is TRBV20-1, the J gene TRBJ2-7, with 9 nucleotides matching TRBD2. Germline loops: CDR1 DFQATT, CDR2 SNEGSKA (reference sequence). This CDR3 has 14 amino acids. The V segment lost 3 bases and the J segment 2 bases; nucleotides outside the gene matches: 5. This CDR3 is CSASVASGTYEQYF. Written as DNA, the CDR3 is TGCAGTGCTAGTGTGGCTAGCGGGACCTACGAGCAGTACTTC.

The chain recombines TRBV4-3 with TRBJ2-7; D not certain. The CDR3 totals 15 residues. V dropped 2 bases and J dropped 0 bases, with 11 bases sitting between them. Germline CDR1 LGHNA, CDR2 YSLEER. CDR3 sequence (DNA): TGCGCCAGCAGCCAAAGGATGGAGAGCTCCTACGAGCAGTACTTC. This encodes CASSQRMESSYEQYF.

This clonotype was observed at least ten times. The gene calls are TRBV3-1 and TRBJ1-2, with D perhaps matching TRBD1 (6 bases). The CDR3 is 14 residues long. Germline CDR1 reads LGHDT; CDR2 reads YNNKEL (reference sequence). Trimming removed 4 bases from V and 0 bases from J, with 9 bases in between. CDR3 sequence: CASSPGAANYGYTF. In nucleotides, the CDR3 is TGTGCCAGCAGCCCGGGGGCAGCTAACTATGGCTACACCTTC.